What follows are 8 T cell receptor beta chains derived from one specimen sequenced in a study of blood T cell repertoires in COVID-19. The data were produced by immunoSEQ multiplex PCR, yet TCRdb's version contains in-frame clones alone and is incomplete. This table holds 150,000 to 200,000 clones, about 88% found once. Material for sequencing was PBMCs or T cells enriched from blood (not recorded which). These receptor sequences come from a woman aged 18-29 years who had recovered from COVID-19.

The gene calls are TRBV11-2 and TRBJ1-5; D is possibly TRBD1 (5 bases). The CDR3 is made up of 16 amino acids. Germline V gives CDR1 SGHAT, CDR2 FQNNGV. Trimming took 0 bases from V and 1 from J, leaving 10 bases between them. The CDR3: CASSLEQGRSNQPQHF. CDR3 nucleotide sequence: TGTGCCAGCAGCTTAGAGCAGGGAAGGAGCAATCAGCCCCAGCATTTT.

The V gene is TRBV28, the J gene TRBJ2-7; perhaps TRBD2 as D (5 bases). V was clipped by 7 bases and J by 1 base, with 20 bases between them. From germline, CDR1 is MDHEN and CDR2 SYDVKM. The CDR3 is 16 residues long. In DNA form, the CDR3 reads TGTGCCAGCAATCAAATATTAGCGAGCTTATCCTACGAGCAGTACTTC. This codes for CASNQILASLSYEQYF.

This CDR3 reads CASSLGQGAQNIQYF. CDR3 DNA: TGCGCCAGCAGCTTGGGACAGGGGGCGCAAAACATTCAGTACTTC. This chain connects TRBV5-1 to TRBJ2-4; 10 nucleotides match TRBD1. CDR3 length: 15 amino acids. From germline, CDR1 is SGHRS and CDR2 YFSETQ. J was trimmed by 5 bases and V by 0 bases; bases with no gene match: 2. The full variable domain, completed using reference TRBV5-1 and TRBJ2-4, is KAGVTQTPRYLIKTRGQQVTLSCSPISGHRSVSWYQQTPGQGLQFLFEYFSETQRNKGNFPGRFSGRQFSNSRSEMNVSTLELGDSALYLCASSLGQGAQNIQYFGAGTRLSVL.

V usage is TRBV4-2 and J usage is TRBJ1-2; tentatively, D is TRBD1 (5 bases). The CDR3 runs 17 residues. From germline, CDR1 is LGHNA and CDR2 YNFKEQ. Trimming took 2 bases from V and 5 from J, leaving 21 bases between them. In DNA, the CDR3 is TGTGCCAGCAGCCAAATCGTTGCGGGGCAGGAGAGGTATGGCTACACCTTC. Encoded protein: CASSQIVAGQERYGYTF.

The V call is TRBV6-5, the J call TRBJ2-7; D unresolved. This CDR3 is 14 amino acids long. The V and J ends lost 6 bases and 4 bases respectively, with 16 bases between them. Looked up from germline, CDR1 is MNHEY and CDR2 is SVGAGI. The CDR3 bases are TGTGCCAGCAGGGTGTTTGAGAGTCGGTACGAGCAGTACTTC. This sequence encodes CASRVFESRYEQYF.

This clone was observed a handful of times. The V gene is TRBV7-9, the J gene TRBJ2-1, with no clear D. The germline V gene encodes CDR1 SEHNR and CDR2 FQNEAQ (reference sequence). The CDR3 spans 14 residues. Trimming took 0 bases from V and 6 from J, leaving 9 bases between them. The CDR3 DNA follows: TGTGCCAGCAGCTTAGCGTCGCTCAGCAATGAGCAGTTCTTC. Protein sequence: CASSLASLSNEQFF.

This CDR3 is CASSEWQGSNQPQHF. DNA of the CDR3: TGTGCCAGCAGTGAATGGCAGGGAAGCAATCAGCCCCAGCATTTT. This chain connects TRBV2 to TRBJ1-5; tentatively, D is TRBD1 (5 bases). The CDR3 contains 15 residues. V lost 2 bases and J 1 base, leaving 9 bases between the germline ends. The germline gives CDR1 SNHLY, CDR2 FYNNEI. Filled out from reference TRBV2 and TRBJ1-5, the complete variable domain reads EPEVTQTPSHQVTQMGQEVILRCVPISNHLYFYWYRQILGQKVEFLVSFYNNEISEKSEIFDDQFSVERPDGSNFTLKIRSTKLEDSAMYFCASSEWQGSNQPQHFGDGTRLSIL.

The CDR3 loop is CASSPDGGRSTQYF. The CDR3, as DNA: TGCGCCAGCAGCCCGGACGGAGGGAGGTCGACCCAGTACTTC. The rearrangement joins TRBV5-1 to TRBJ2-5; perhaps TRBD2 as D (6 bases). Trimming removed 4 bases at V and 7 bases at J, with 17 bases between. The CDR3 consists of 14 residues. Germline V gene lookup returns CDR1 SGHRS and CDR2 YFSETQ.